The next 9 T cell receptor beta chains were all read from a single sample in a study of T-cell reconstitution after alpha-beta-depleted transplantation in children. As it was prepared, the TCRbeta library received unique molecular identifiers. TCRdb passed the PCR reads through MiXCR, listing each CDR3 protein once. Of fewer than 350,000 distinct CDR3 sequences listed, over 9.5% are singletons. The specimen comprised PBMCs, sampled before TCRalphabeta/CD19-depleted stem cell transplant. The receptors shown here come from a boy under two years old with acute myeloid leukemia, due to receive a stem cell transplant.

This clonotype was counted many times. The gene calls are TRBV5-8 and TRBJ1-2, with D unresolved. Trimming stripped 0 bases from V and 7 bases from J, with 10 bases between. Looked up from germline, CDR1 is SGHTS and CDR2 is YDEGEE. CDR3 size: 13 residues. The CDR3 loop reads CASSLVPDIGYTF. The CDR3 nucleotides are TGTGCCAGCAGCTTGGTCCCCGACATTGGCTACACCTTC.

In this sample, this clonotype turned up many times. This chain's CDR3 is CASSQRLVAGRDNSPLHF. The CDR3 DNA follows: TGTGCCAGCAGCCAGCGCCTAGTGGCGGGCAGGGATAATTCACCCCTCCACTTT. The rearrangement links TRBV4-2 to TRBJ1-6; tentative D call: TRBD1 (5 bases). The CDR3 runs 18 residues. Per the germline V gene, CDR1 is LGHNA and CDR2 is YNFKEQ. Trimming removed 3 bases from V and 5 bases from J, with 20 bases in between.

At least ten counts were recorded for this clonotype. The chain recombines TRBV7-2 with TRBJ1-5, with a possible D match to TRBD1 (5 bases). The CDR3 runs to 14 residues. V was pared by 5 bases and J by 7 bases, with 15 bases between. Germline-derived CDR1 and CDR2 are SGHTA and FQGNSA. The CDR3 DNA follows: TGTGCCAGCAGCCCGATGGGGCTTTGGCAGCCCCAGCATTTT. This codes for CASSPMGLWQPQHF.

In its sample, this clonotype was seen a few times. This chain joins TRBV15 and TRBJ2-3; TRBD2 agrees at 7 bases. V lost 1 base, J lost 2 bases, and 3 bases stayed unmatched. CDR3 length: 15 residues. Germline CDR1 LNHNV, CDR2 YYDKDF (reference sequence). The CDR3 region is CATSRVGGDTDTQYF. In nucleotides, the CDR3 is TGTGCCACCAGCAGAGTGGGGGGGGACACAGATACGCAGTATTTT.

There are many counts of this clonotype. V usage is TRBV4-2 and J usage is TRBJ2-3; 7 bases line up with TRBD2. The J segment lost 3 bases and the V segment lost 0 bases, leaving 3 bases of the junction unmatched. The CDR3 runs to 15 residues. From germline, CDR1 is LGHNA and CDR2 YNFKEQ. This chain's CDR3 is CASSQELALTDTQYF. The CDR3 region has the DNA TGTGCCAGCAGCCAAGAACTAGCGTTAACAGATACGCAGTATTTT.

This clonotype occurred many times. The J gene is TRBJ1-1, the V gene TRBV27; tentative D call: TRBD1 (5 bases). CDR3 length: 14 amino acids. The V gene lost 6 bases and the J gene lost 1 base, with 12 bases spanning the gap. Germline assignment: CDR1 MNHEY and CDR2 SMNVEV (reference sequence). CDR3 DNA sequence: TGTGCCAGCAGACCCCCAACAGGGAACACTGAAGCTTTCTTT. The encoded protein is CASRPPTGNTEAFF.

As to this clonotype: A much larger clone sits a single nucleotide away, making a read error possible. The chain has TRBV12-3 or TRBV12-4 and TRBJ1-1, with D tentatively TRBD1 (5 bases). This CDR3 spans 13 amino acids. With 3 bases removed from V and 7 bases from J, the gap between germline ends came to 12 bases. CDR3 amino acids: CASSFGMDNEAFF. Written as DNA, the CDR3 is TGTGCCAGCAGTTTTGGTATGGACAATGAAGCTTTCTTT.

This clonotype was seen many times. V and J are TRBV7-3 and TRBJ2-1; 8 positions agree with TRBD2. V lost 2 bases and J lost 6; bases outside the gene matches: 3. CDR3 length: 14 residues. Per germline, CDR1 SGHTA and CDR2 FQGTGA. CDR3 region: CASSLAGGTNEQFF. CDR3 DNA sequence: TGTGCCAGCAGCTTAGCGGGGGGAACCAATGAGCAGTTCTTC.

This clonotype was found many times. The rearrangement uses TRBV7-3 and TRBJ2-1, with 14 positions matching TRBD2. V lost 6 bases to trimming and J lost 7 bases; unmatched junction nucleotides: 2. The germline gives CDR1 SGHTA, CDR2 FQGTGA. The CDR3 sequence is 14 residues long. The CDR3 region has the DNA TGTGCCAGCAGGACTAGCGGGGGGGCTAATGAGCAGTTCTTC. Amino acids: CASRTSGGANEQFF.